This passage covers 9 T cell receptor beta chains from one sample sequenced in a study of PD-1 blockade in mismatch repair-deficient tumors. The assay was immunoSEQ multiplex PCR, and TCRdb's table has in-frame clones only and misses some. This sample has about 9,800 clones, with 86% found just once. Regarding time point: roughly 9-day in vitro stimulation with candidate neoantigen peptide 2. These TCRs are of unknown antigen specificity. Sequencing was performed on cells cultured in vitro, taken from a patient treated with pembrolizumab. Source of these receptors: an adult with mismatch repair-deficient cancer.

The chain combines TRBV27 with TRBJ2-7; 9 nucleotides agree with TRBD2. Unmatched junction bases numbered 12, after V lost 7 bases and J lost 5 bases. Germline assignment: CDR1 MNHEY and CDR2 SMNVEV (reference sequence). CDR3 length: 15 residues. The CDR3 nucleotides are TGTGCCAGCACCCCATGGTGGGCTAGCGGGAACGAGCAGTACTTC. It specifies CASTPWWASGNEQYF.

The gene calls are TRBV28 and TRBJ1-4; D unresolved. Germline CDR1 MDHEN, CDR2 SYDVKM. V was pared by 5 bases and J by 5 bases, with 18 bases between. The length of the CDR3 is 16 residues. The CDR3 loop is CASSGRFREVNEKLFF. In DNA, the CDR3 is TGTGCCAGCAGTGGGAGGTTCCGGGAAGTGAATGAAAAACTGTTTTTT.

The chain has TRBV10-3 and TRBJ2-7, with 11 bases identical to TRBD2. Germline assignment: CDR1 ENHRY and CDR2 SYGVKD. The V gene end was trimmed by 0 bases and the J gene end by 4 bases; junction bases not matched to a gene: 5. The CDR3 contains 16 residues. The CDR3 reads CAISESLAGGPYEQYF. As DNA, the CDR3 is TGTGCCATCAGTGAGTCCTTAGCGGGAGGGCCGTACGAGCAGTACTTC.

The V gene is TRBV19, the J gene TRBJ2-7, with TRBD2 matching over 7 bases. Germline V lookup: CDR1 LNHDA, CDR2 SQIVND (reference sequence). The CDR3 extends over 15 amino acids. After removal of 3 bases from V and 2 bases from J, the junction contained 7 bases not matched to a gene. Here the CDR3 DNA reads TGTGCCAGTAGTATGGTAGCGGGTATAGCCTACGAGCAGTACTTC. Encoded protein: CASSMVAGIAYEQYF.

The V and J genes are TRBV5-1 and TRBJ2-2; 13 bases align to TRBD2. Per the germline V gene, CDR1 is SGHRS and CDR2 is YFSETQ. Unmatched junction bases numbered 10, after V lost 4 bases and J lost 4 bases. The CDR3 runs 18 residues. The CDR3 spells CASSPSWTSGSSTGELFF. The CDR3 coding sequence is TGCGCCAGCAGCCCTTCATGGACTAGCGGGAGTTCCACCGGGGAGCTGTTTTTT.

The CDR3 nucleotides are TGCGCCAGCAGCTTGGCCTTAGGACGGTTGGGAGCCAAAAACATTCAGTACTTC. Protein product: CASSLALGRLGAKNIQYF. The chain has TRBV5-1 and TRBJ2-4; D unclear. The length of the CDR3 is 18 residues. Germline V CDR1 and CDR2: SGHRS, YFSETQ. V gave up 0 bases and J gave up 0 bases, with 16 bases separating them.

V and J are TRBV7-2 and TRBJ1-2; tentatively, D is TRBD1 (5 bases). The germline V and J ends were trimmed by 0 bases and 8 bases, with 13 bases remaining between them. Germline lookup yields CDR1 SGHTA and CDR2 FQGNSA. The CDR3 runs 14 residues. The CDR3 nucleotides read TGTGCCAGCAGCTTAGCGCGGGACCGGGCAGGCTACACCTTC. Amino acids: CASSLARDRAGYTF.

This chain links TRBV6-1 with TRBJ1-5; 7 nucleotides match TRBD1. V trimming: 6 bases; J trimming: 0 bases; junction bases outside the gene matches: 5. This CDR3 comprises 15 residues. Germline V gene sequence: CDR1 MNHNS, CDR2 SASEGT. The CDR3 loop reads CASRGGTVSNQPQHF. CDR3 coding DNA: TGTGCCAGCAGGGGGGGGACAGTTAGCAATCAGCCCCAGCATTTT.

The chain recombines TRBV2 with TRBJ2-7; a possible D gene is TRBD1 (8 bases). The CDR3 runs to 14 residues. The V end was cut by 7 bases, the J end by 6 bases, with 19 bases between. Per germline, CDR1 SNHLY and CDR2 FYNNEI. CDR3: CASIGWTGRAEQYF. Written as DNA, the CDR3 is TGTGCCAGCATAGGATGGACAGGGAGGGCCGAGCAGTACTTC. The full variable domain, in which reference TRBV2 and TRBJ2-7 provide the parts outside the CDR3, is EPEVTQTPSHQVTQMGQEVILRCVPISNHLYFYWYRQILGQKVEFLVSFYNNEISEKSEIFDDQFSVERPDGSNFTLKIRSTKLEDSAMYFCASIGWTGRAEQYFGPGTRLTVT.